This T cell receptor beta chain was profiled in a study of T cells in localized non-small cell lung cancer. Whole-study findings and limits: Uninvolved adjacent lung showed peak T cell clonality, exceeding tumor. A single tumor region was sequenced, leaving heterogeneity possible. Appearances in adjacent lung were noted for a median approximately 58 of the top 100 tumor clones.

This clone has a handful of counts. Its target is not known. TCRdb's table, derived via immunoSEQ multiplex PCR, lists solely in-frame clones and lacks some. The sample comprises about 54,000 clones, approximately 83% of which are singletons, and around 20% rests with the top ten. This receptor was obtained from a female donor aged 60 or older with stage II squamous cell lung carcinoma. The sample consisted of peripheral blood, taken before any cancer treatment.

The chain's CDR3 is CASTPAPHRESGYTF. As DNA, the CDR3 is TGTGCCAGCACCCCGGCCCCCCACAGGGAGAGTGGCTACACCTTC. The chain employs TRBV5-5 and TRBJ1-2; a possible D gene is TRBD1 (6 bases). The CDR3 extends over 15 amino acids. V was cut by 6 bases and J by 7 bases, with 22 bases left in between. Germline V gene data show CDR1 as SGHKS and CDR2 as YYEKEE (reference sequence).